This entry features one TCR beta chain sequence. Allocation to cohorts depended on clinical history reported by the participants. Within the 2 weeks before study entry, each person in the exposed group met a COVID-19 case. Using immunoSEQ multiplex PCR, the repertoire was profiled, and TCRdb retains in-frame clones only, with some absent. The sample contains about 180,000 clones, nearly 80% of which appear only once. The data are from a study of blood T cell repertoires in COVID-19. About the study: Material from acute and convalescent COVID-19 was sourced from the United States, Italy and Spain.

Sequenced: PBMCs or T cells enriched from blood (not recorded which). The receptor was isolated from a man aged 60 to 75 who had been exposed to COVID-19.

The CDR3 DNA follows: TGTGCCAGCAGCGAGCGAGGGCCCGGGTTCACAGATACGCAGTATTTT. Translated: CASSERGPGFTDTQYF. The chain recombines TRBV9 with TRBJ2-3, with D possibly TRBD2 on 5 matching bases. Germline CDR1 reads SGDLS; CDR2 reads YYNGEE. V was pared by 3 bases and J by 2 bases, with 16 bases between. This CDR3 spans 16 amino acids.